One sample yielded the 26 T cell receptor beta chains listed below, sequenced in a study of molecular identifiers for immune sequencing clone quantification. Each CDR3 protein is one row after TCRdb ran MiXCR on the PCR reads. The sample carries about 510,000 distinct CDR3 sequences, about 25% recorded once. Source material: naive CD8+ T cells from blood, with Jurkat cell RNA spiked in. Subset given: FACS-sorted CD8+CD4-CCR7+CD45RA+ naive T cells. The receptor set was obtained from a human donor in good health. Some libraries in this study had Jurkat cell RNA spiked in.

This clonotype was detected only a few times. The genes are TRBV7-9 and TRBJ2-7; 7 bases match TRBD1. The CDR3 has 14 amino acids. CDR1 is SEHNR and CDR2 is FQNEAQ in the germline V gene (reference sequence). The trim removed 1 base at V and 4 bases at J, leaving 4 bases unmatched. The CDR3 loop reads CASSLDGTEYEQYF. DNA for the CDR3: TGTGCCAGCAGCTTAGACGGGACAGAGTACGAGCAGTACTTC.

This chain joins TRBV7-6 and TRBJ2-3, with unresolved D. Per the germline V gene, CDR1 is SGHVS and CDR2 is FNYEAQ. Deletions cut 1 base from V and 8 bases from J, with 10 bases between. CDR3 length: 13 residues. The CDR3 DNA follows: TGTGCCAGCAGCTTAGGGGAATCGGGTACGCAGTATTTT. Protein: CASSLGESGTQYF.

The chain uses TRBV19 and TRBJ1-5, with D uncertain. CDR1 is LNHDA and CDR2 is SQIVND in the germline V gene (reference sequence). The CDR3 has 16 amino acids. The V and J ends lost 5 bases and 2 bases respectively, with 16 bases between them. CDR3 loop: CASSLLEVIGNQPQHF. The CDR3 DNA sequence: TGTGCCAGTAGTCTTCTTGAGGTTATAGGCAATCAGCCCCAGCATTTT.

V usage is TRBV6-5 and J usage is TRBJ2-1; D is undetermined. Per the germline V gene, CDR1 is MNHEY and CDR2 is SVGAGI. The CDR3 sequence is 12 residues long. V gave up 6 bases and J gave up 4 bases, with 7 bases separating them. DNA of the CDR3: TGTGCCAGCAGGCGAGAGTACAATGAGCAGTTCTTC. Amino acid sequence: CASRREYNEQFF.

This clonotype showed up just a few times. This chain connects TRBV12-3 or TRBV12-4 to TRBJ2-5; either TRBD1 or TRBD2 may fit D (5 bases each). The germline V and J ends were trimmed by 5 bases and 2 bases, with 18 bases remaining between them. The CDR3 runs 16 residues. The CDR3 DNA sequence: TGTGCCAGCAGTCCCACTGAGGGGCCCCATCAAGAGACCCAGTACTTC. This codes for CASSPTEGPHQETQYF.

A word on this clonotype: This may stem from a read error, because a much larger clone lies one nucleotide away. This chain connects TRBV5-1 to TRBJ2-7, with D perhaps TRBD1 (5 bases). The V end was cut by 0 bases, the J end by 5 bases, with 12 bases between. The CDR3 contains 14 residues. CDR1 and CDR2 from the germline V gene are SGHRS and YFSETQ. The CDR3 region has the DNA TGCGCCAGCAGCTTGGAAGCCTCAGGGAACGAGCAGTACTTC. Its translation is CASSLEASGNEQYF.

The chain recombines TRBV28 with TRBJ1-1, with no clear D. The CDR3 consists of 16 residues. Germline loops: CDR1 MDHEN, CDR2 SYDVKM. The V end lost 2 bases, the J end lost 3 bases, and 16 bases lay between the germline ends. CDR3 sequence (DNA): TGTGCCAGCAGTTTAAGAGTTTGGACGGTCGACACTGAAGCTTTCTTT. Translated: CASSLRVWTVDTEAFF.

Points on this clonotype: A read error may explain this, as a much larger clone is one base away. The chain has TRBV2 and TRBJ1-1; tentatively, D is TRBD1 (6 bases). V was cut by 11 bases and J by 2 bases, with 18 bases left in between. From germline, CDR1 is SNHLY and CDR2 FYNNEI. This CDR3 has 14 amino acids. The CDR3 sequence is CAGCSQGLNTEAFF. The CDR3 coding sequence is TGTGCCGGCTGTAGTCAGGGGCTAAACACTGAAGCTTTCTTT.

This clonotype has at least ten counts. In DNA, the CDR3 is TGTGCCAGCAGCCAAGTTGTACAGAACACTGAAGCTTTCTTT. Translation: CASSQVVQNTEAFF. The rearrangement joins TRBV4-2 to TRBJ1-1; D not certain. CDR1 is LGHNA and CDR2 is YNFKEQ in the germline V gene. Trimming cost V 1 base and J 1 base, with 7 bases left between them. The CDR3 consists of 14 residues.

This clonotype was found many times. The chain has TRBV4-3 and TRBJ1-6, with TRBD1 identical over 8 bases. Germline lookup yields CDR1 LGHNA and CDR2 YSLEER. The CDR3 spans 15 residues. The V and J ends lost 0 bases and 8 bases, in that order; junction bases with no gene match: 3. The DNA of the CDR3 is TGCGCCAGCAGCCAAGATAGGACAGGGTATTCACCCCTCCACTTT. Translated: CASSQDRTGYSPLHF.

This clonotype was seen at least ten times. This chain links TRBV13 with TRBJ2-1; no firm D call. The V gene lost 1 base and the J gene lost 1 base, with 5 bases spanning the gap. The CDR3 is 14 residues long. Per germline, CDR1 PRHDT and CDR2 FYEKMQ (reference sequence). The CDR3 region has the DNA TGTGCCAGCAGCTTAGCCAGGTCCTACAATGAGCAGTTCTTC. This translates into CASSLARSYNEQFF.

The chain uses TRBV27 and TRBJ2-7; 9 nucleotides match TRBD1. The CDR3 is 16 amino acids. J was trimmed by 2 bases and V by 6 bases; bases with no gene match: 11. CDR1 and CDR2 from the germline V gene are MNHEY and SMNVEV (reference sequence). CDR3 amino acids: CASSRTGVPRPYEQYF. The CDR3 region has the DNA TGTGCCAGCAGCCGGACAGGGGTCCCACGGCCCTACGAGCAGTACTTC.

V and J are TRBV29-1 and TRBJ2-1, with 9 bases fitting TRBD2. J lost 8 bases, V lost 0 bases, and 11 bases had no gene match. The CDR3 consists of 16 residues. Germline CDR1 is SQVTM and CDR2 is ANQGSEA. The CDR3 region has the DNA TGCAGCGTTGAAGATGGGGGACTAGCTCTTGAGTATGAGCAGTTCTTC. Its protein is CSVEDGGLALEYEQFF.

This clonotype was recorded only once. A much larger clone is a single base away; this may be a read error. CDR3 in DNA: TGCGCCCGCAGCCACTCCCCTGGCCTGGTGCACAATGAGCAGTTCTTC. Encoded protein: CARSHSPGLVHNEQFF. V usage is TRBV4-1 and J usage is TRBJ2-1; D is ambiguous. Germline V gene lookup returns CDR1 MGHRA and CDR2 YSYEKL. This CDR3 region has 16 residues.

The chain is built from TRBV7-9 and TRBJ1-3; D unclear. The CDR3 is made up of 13 amino acids. With 8 bases removed from V and 0 bases from J, the gap between germline ends came to 8 bases. Germline V gives CDR1 SEHNR, CDR2 FQNEAQ (reference sequence). The CDR3 loop is CASEQNSGNTIYF. CDR3 nucleotides: TGTGCCAGCGAACAAAACTCTGGAAACACCATATATTTT.

The chain recombines TRBV14 with TRBJ1-1, with a weak D call TRBD1 (5 bases). The V end was cut by 3 bases, the J end by 5 bases, with 22 bases between. This CDR3 is built from 17 residues. Germline assignment: CDR1 SGHDN and CDR2 FVKESK. The CDR3 spells CASSHLSSGPGGTEAFF. The CDR3 nucleotides read TGTGCCAGCAGCCACCTCTCCTCGGGACCCGGAGGGACTGAAGCTTTCTTT. Together with reference TRBV14 and TRBJ1-1, the CDR3 gives the full variable domain: EAGVTQFPSHSVIEKGQTVTLRCDPISGHDNLYWYRRVMGKEIKFLLHFVKESKQDESGMPNNRFLAERTGGTYSTLKVQPAELEDSGVYFCASSHLSSGPGGTEAFFGQGTRLTVV.

This clonotype was recorded a few times. V is TRBV20-1 and J is TRBJ2-1; 8 bases line up with TRBD1. The ends lost 4 bases at V and 1 base at J; junction bases unmatched: 9. This CDR3 spans 16 amino acids. The germline gives CDR1 DFQATT, CDR2 SNEGSKA (reference sequence). As DNA, the CDR3 is TGCAGTGCTACCTCGGACAGGGTGGAGTCCTACAATGAGCAGTTCTTC. Amino acids: CSATSDRVESYNEQFF.

With regard to this clonotype: At one of its ends the junction is not consistent with the germline gene, which may arise from a read error. The rearrangement uses TRBV7-6 and TRBJ2-1; D might be TRBD1 or TRBD2, each matching 5 bases. Germline V gene sequence: CDR1 SGHVS, CDR2 FNYEAQ. The CDR3 totals 15 residues. The CDR3 loop reads CAISLGTGWYNEQFF. CDR3 coding DNA: TGTGCCATCAGCCTCGGGACGGGGTGGTACAATGAGCAGTTCTTC.

Only a few counts were recorded for this clonotype. This rearrangement joins TRBV19 to TRBJ1-5; possibly TRBD1 for D (6 bases). V was clipped by 2 bases and J by 7 bases, with 12 bases between them. The CDR3 is 14 residues long. Germline CDR1 and CDR2: LNHDA and SQIVND (reference sequence). Here the CDR3 DNA reads TGTGCCAGTAGTATAAGTCAGGGGAGCCAGCCCCAGCATTTT. It codes for CASSISQGSQPQHF.

This clonotype was observed a handful of times. The chain has TRBV5-1 and TRBJ1-1; D is unresolved. The ends were cut back, 4 bases at V and 0 bases at J, with 10 bases in the middle. Germline V gene data show CDR1 as SGHRS and CDR2 as YFSETQ. This CDR3 is built from 14 residues. CDR3 region: CASSNVPVNTEAFF. In DNA form, the CDR3 reads TGCGCCAGCAGCAATGTCCCAGTGAACACTGAAGCTTTCTTT.

There are many counts of this clonotype. This chain joins TRBV6-2 or TRBV6-3 and TRBJ2-7; no clear D. V lost 1 base to trimming and J lost 5 bases, with 15 bases between them. The CDR3 length is 15 residues. Germline V gene lookup returns CDR1 MNHEY and CDR2 SVGEGT. CDR3 DNA: TGTGCCAGCAGTTACTTTCCTGAAGAACTCCACGAGCAGTACTTC. It codes for CASSYFPEELHEQYF.

This clonotype was detected many times. The chain has TRBV12-3 or TRBV12-4 and TRBJ2-6; 8 positions match TRBD1. V gave up 8 bases and J gave up 0 bases; unmatched junction bases: 3. CDR3 length: 15 amino acids. The CDR3, as DNA: TGTGCCAGCGACGACAGGGGCTCTGGGGCCAACGTCCTGACTTTC. This codes for CASDDRGSGANVLTF.

On this clonotype: This may be a read error, as it is one base from a much larger clone. The chain has TRBV7-3 and TRBJ1-1, with TRBD1 identical over 8 bases. Trimming cost V 4 bases and J 7 bases; bases outside gene matches: 8. The CDR3 is made up of 14 amino acids. The germline V gene has CDR1 SGHTA and CDR2 FQGTGA. CDR3 in DNA: TGTGCCAGCAGCTCCGGACAGGGAAAAGATGAAGCTTTCTTT. Residues: CASSSGQGKDEAFF.

This clonotype was seen a few times. The chain couples TRBV7-2 to TRBJ2-1, with 7 bases lining up with TRBD1. The CDR3 spans 15 residues. Germline lookup yields CDR1 SGHTA and CDR2 FQGNSA. V trimming: 4 bases; J trimming: 5 bases; junction bases outside the gene matches: 8. The CDR3 loop is CASSSPGQHHNEQFF. DNA for the CDR3: TGTGCCAGCAGCTCCCCGGGACAGCACCACAATGAGCAGTTCTTC.

This clonotype was observed a few times. This chain links TRBV6-5 with TRBJ2-1, with 11 bases identical to TRBD2. The germline V gene encodes CDR1 MNHEY and CDR2 SVGAGI. This CDR3 contains 16 residues. The trim removed 5 bases at V and 2 bases at J, leaving 5 bases unmatched. The CDR3 sequence is CASSLTSGAAYNEQFF. The CDR3 DNA reads as TGTGCCAGCAGTCTGACTAGCGGGGCAGCCTACAATGAGCAGTTCTTC.

In this sample, this clonotype turned up a few times. V and J are TRBV27 and TRBJ2-2; maybe TRBD2 (6 bases). V was cut by 4 bases and J by 7 bases, with 16 bases left in between. Per the germline V gene, CDR1 is MNHEY and CDR2 is SMNVEV (reference sequence). The CDR3 runs 15 residues. CDR3 sequence (DNA): TGTGCCAGCAGTTCCGTGGTGGGAGCGGGCGGGGAGCTGTTTTTT. It encodes CASSSVVGAGGELFF.